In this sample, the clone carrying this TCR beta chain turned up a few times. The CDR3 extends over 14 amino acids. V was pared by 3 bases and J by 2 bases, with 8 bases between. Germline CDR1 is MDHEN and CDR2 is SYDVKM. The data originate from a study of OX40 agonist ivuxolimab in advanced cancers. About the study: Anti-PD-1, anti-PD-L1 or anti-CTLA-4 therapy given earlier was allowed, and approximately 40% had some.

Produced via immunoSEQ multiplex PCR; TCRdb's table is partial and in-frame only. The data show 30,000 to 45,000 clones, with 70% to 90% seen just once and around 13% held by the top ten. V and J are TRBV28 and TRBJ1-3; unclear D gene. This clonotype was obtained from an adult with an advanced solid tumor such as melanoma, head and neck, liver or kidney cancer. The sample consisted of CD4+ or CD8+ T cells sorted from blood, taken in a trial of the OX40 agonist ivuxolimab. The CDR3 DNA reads TGTGCCAGCAGTTTGTCGGGGACTGGAAACACCATATATTTT. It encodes CASSLSGTGNTIYF.